This T cell receptor (beta chain) was obtained from a study of OX40 agonist ivuxolimab in advanced cancers. With regard to the full study: Ivuxolimab was an agonistic, fully human IgG2 monoclonal antibody directed against OX40 (CD134), a costimulatory receptor. The paper reports the monotherapy dose-escalation portion (N ≈ 52 patients) of the phase I ivuxolimab trial. Prior anti-PD-1, anti-PD-L1 or anti-CTLA-4 therapy was permitted, and checkpoint inhibitors had been received by about 36% of dose-escalation patients. Partial responses were achieved by three dose-escalation patients, of whom one had hepatocellular carcinoma and two had cutaneous melanoma. Intravenous ivuxolimab was administered to patients every 2 weeks at six dose levels: 0.01, 0.1, 0.3, 1.5, 3 and 10 mg/kg. In the dose-escalation cohort, around four fifths of patients were male, and the mean age was 60 years with a range of roughly 20 to 85. Of the 50 to 55 patients in dose escalation, about 20 had hepatocellular carcinoma, some 15 had melanoma, 9 had renal cell carcinoma and 9 had head and neck cancer. The point of sequencing TCRbeta in the periphery was to test whether ivuxolimab changed TCR sequence diversity and drove clonal T-cell expansion.

Remarks on this clone: Its antigen specificity is not known. No much larger clone exists at a distance of one base, and base qualities are not known.

Patients with autoimmune disease history or receiving systemic immunosuppression were excluded from the trial. In every dose cohort, peripheral blood was drawn for TCR sequencing at baseline, cycle 4 day 1, and cycle 7 day 1. The samples were drawn from a first-in-human, open-label, multicenter phase I dose-escalation trial of ivuxolimab. Adults with locally advanced or metastatic head and neck squamous cell, hepatocellular, melanoma or renal cell carcinoma were enrolled in the trial. Before TCR sequencing, CD4+ T cells and CD8+ T cells from peripheral blood were sorted into separate populations. Here is what the overall study found, with its caveats: After ivuxolimab, expanded clones were on average more numerous among CD8+ T cells than among CD4+ T cells. Which antigens the clonally expanded peripheral T cells were specific for was not determined. Low levels of normalized T-cell clonal expansion were also seen in some patients who did not respond. At doses from 0.1 to 3.0 mg/kg, clonal expansion was seen in both CD4+ and CD8+ blood T cells between baseline and week 6. In the 0.1-3.0 mg/kg groups, partial responders were among the patients with the lowest normalized peripheral clonal expansion, particularly in CD8+ T cells.

Genomic DNA was extracted from sorted cells for sequencing of the TCRbeta CDR3 region. TCRbeta CDR3 regions were sequenced using the immunoSEQ Assay. TCRdb holds this immuneACCESS table with in-frame rearrangements only. Some clones are missing; in checked studies, unresolved V genes explain under half, and the rest has no known cause. Recorded for this sample are roughly 86,000 clones; roughly 85% of them occurred a single time. Together, the top ten hold approximately 1.9% of the sample. The CDR3 spans 17 residues, from the cysteine through the phenylalanine. The retained sequence is limited to the CDR3, 51 bases, with the frame set at the first base. For CDR1 and CDR2, the germline V gene lists SGHVS and FNYEAQ. Trimming takes 1 base from V and 0 bases from J, and the germline ends sit 15 bases apart.

The origin of this receptor is an adult with an advanced solid tumor such as melanoma, head and neck, liver or kidney cancer. The sample here was CD4+ or CD8+ T cells sorted from blood, taken in a trial of the OX40 agonist ivuxolimab. The chain is made from TRBV7-6 and TRBJ1-1, with the D gene too uncertain to name. In nucleotide form, the sequence is TGTGCCAGCAGCTTAGATAGATTGCGGCAGGTGAACACTGAAGCTTTCTTT. This codes for CASSLDRLRQVNTEAFF.